This TCR beta chain derives from a study of blood T cell repertoires in COVID-19. This CDR3 comprises 15 residues. V was shortened by 6 bases and J by 4 bases, with 18 bases between the two germline ends. In germline, CDR1 is MDHEN, CDR2 SYDVKM. Sequenced by immunoSEQ multiplex PCR; TCRdb stores in-frame clones only, minus some. The table has 85,000 to 90,000 clones, approximately 87% seen once. The TCR was taken from a human donor in a cohort sampled during active COVID-19. J is TRBJ1-1 and V is TRBV28, with D tentatively TRBD1 (5 bases). The sample taken for sequencing was peripheral blood. The CDR3: CASSPITDTGTEAFF. DNA for the CDR3: TGTGCCAGCAGCCCCATTACGGACACTGGCACTGAAGCTTTCTTT.